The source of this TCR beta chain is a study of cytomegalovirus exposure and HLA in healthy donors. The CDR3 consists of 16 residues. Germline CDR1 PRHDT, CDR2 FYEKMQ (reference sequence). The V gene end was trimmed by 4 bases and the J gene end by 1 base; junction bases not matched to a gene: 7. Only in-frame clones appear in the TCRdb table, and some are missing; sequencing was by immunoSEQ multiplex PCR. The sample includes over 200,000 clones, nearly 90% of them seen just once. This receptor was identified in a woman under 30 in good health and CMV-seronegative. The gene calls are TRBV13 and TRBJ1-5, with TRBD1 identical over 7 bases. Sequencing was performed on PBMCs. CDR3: CASSWTGGGSNQPQHF. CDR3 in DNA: TGTGCCAGCAGCTGGACAGGAGGGGGGAGCAATCAGCCCCAGCATTTT. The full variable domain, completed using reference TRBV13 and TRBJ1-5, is AAGVIQSPRHLIKEKRETATLKCYPIPRHDTVYWYQQGPGQDPQFLISFYEKMQSDKGSIPDRFSAQQFSDYHSELNMSSLELGDSALYFCASSWTGGGSNQPQHFGDGTRLSIL.